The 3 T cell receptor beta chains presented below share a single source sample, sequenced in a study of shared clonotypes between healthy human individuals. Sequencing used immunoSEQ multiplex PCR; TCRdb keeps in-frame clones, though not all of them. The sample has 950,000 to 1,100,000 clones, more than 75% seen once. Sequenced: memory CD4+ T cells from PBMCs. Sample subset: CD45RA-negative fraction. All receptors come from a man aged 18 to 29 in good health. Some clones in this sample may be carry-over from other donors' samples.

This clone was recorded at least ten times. The CDR3: CAISIPGLAGGEQFF. The CDR3 DNA is TGTGCCATCTCAATCCCGGGACTAGCGGGAGGGGAGCAGTTCTTC. This chain uses TRBV2 with TRBJ2-1, with 16 bases aligning to TRBD2. CDR1 and CDR2 from the germline V gene are SNHLY and FYNNEI. V was clipped by 10 bases and J by 10 bases; unmatched bases: 10. There are 15 residues in the CDR3. Variable domain in full (rest from reference TRBV2 and TRBJ2-1): EPEVTQTPSHQVTQMGQEVILRCVPISNHLYFYWYRQILGQKVEFLVSFYNNEISEKSEIFDDQFSVERPDGSNFTLKIRSTKLEDSAMYFCAISIPGLAGGEQFFGPGTRLTVL.

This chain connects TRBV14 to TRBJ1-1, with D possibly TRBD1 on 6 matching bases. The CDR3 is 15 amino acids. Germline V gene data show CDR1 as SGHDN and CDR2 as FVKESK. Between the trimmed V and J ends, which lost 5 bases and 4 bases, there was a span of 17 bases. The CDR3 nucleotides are TGTGCCAGCAGCGCAACCGGGGGCTTGGTCACTGAAGCTTTCTTT. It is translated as CASSATGGLVTEAFF.

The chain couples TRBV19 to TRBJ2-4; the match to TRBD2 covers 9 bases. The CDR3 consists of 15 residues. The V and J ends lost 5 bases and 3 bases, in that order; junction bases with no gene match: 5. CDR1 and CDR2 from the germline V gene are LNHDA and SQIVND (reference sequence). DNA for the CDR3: TGTGCCAGTAGTCTTGGCGGGAGGGGCAAAAACATTCAGTACTTC. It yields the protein CASSLGGRGKNIQYF.